Listed here are 5 T cell receptor beta chains from one sample, sequenced in a study of cytomegalovirus exposure and HLA in healthy donors. The PCR made use of 60 Vbeta and 13 Jbeta primers. Sequencing was performed with immunoSEQ multiplex PCR; in TCRdb, only in-frame clones are kept and a portion is missing. The table shows about 92,000 clones, with approximately 81% occurring only once. Sequenced material: PBMCs. The receptor source for this set is a girl aged 2 to 10 in good health and CMV-seropositive.

The J gene is TRBJ1-5, the V gene TRBV6-4; 8 nucleotides align to TRBD1. Germline trimming cut 5 bases from V and 2 bases from J; bases unmatched to any gene: 2. Per germline, CDR1 MRHNA and CDR2 SNTAGT. The CDR3 spans 14 residues. The CDR3 DNA follows: TGTGCCAGCAGTATGACAGGGGGCAATCAGCCCCAGCATTTT. It translates to CASSMTGGNQPQHF.

The chain has TRBV27 and TRBJ2-7, with 11 bases lining up with TRBD2. CDR1 and CDR2 from the germline V gene are MNHEY and SMNVEV (reference sequence). The CDR3 is 14 amino acids. V shed 3 bases, J shed 4 bases, and the junction held 2 bases outside the gene matches. CDR3 in amino acids: CASSLTSGIYEQYF. As DNA, the CDR3 is TGTGCCAGCAGTTTGACTAGCGGGATTTACGAGCAGTACTTC.

The gene calls are TRBV6-5 and TRBJ2-2, with D possibly matching TRBD2 (6 bases). Germline V gives CDR1 MNHEY, CDR2 SVGAGI. CDR3 length: 15 amino acids. V was cut by 8 bases and J by 1 base, with 14 bases left in between. This chain's CDR3 is CASGFSGENTGELFF. The CDR3 nucleotides are TGTGCCAGCGGTTTTTCGGGAGAGAACACCGGGGAGCTGTTTTTT.

The chain recombines TRBV4-1 with TRBJ2-7; possible D gene TRBD2, 5 bases. Germline CDR1 is MGHRA and CDR2 is YSYEKL. The CDR3 runs to 15 residues. Deletions cut 4 bases from V and 1 base from J, with 14 bases between. The CDR3 protein is CASSLERAESYEQYF. The CDR3 DNA sequence: TGCGCCAGCAGCCTAGAAAGAGCGGAATCCTACGAGCAGTACTTC.

In its sample, this clone was seen a few times. This chain uses TRBV6-1 with TRBJ2-3, with 12 bases aligning to TRBD2. Trimming at V came to 7 bases and at J to 6 bases, leaving 8 bases not matched to a gene. CDR3 length: 15 residues. CDR1 and CDR2 from the germline V gene are MNHNS and SASEGT. The CDR3 region is CASTTLAGGGDTQYF. DNA for the CDR3: TGTGCCAGCACCACCCTAGCGGGAGGGGGGGATACGCAGTATTTT.